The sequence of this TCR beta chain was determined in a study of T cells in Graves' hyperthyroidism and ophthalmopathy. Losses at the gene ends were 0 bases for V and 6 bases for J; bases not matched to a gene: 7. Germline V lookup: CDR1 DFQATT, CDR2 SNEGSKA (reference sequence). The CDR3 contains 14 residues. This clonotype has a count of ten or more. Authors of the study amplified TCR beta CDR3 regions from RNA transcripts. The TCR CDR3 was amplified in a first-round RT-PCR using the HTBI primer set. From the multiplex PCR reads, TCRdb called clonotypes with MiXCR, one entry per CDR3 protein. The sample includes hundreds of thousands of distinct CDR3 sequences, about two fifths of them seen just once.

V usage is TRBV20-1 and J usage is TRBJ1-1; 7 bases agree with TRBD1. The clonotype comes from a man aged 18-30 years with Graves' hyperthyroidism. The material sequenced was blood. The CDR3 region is CSARDLTGSAEAFF. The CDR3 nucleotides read TGCAGTGCTAGAGACTTGACAGGGAGCGCTGAAGCTTTCTTT.